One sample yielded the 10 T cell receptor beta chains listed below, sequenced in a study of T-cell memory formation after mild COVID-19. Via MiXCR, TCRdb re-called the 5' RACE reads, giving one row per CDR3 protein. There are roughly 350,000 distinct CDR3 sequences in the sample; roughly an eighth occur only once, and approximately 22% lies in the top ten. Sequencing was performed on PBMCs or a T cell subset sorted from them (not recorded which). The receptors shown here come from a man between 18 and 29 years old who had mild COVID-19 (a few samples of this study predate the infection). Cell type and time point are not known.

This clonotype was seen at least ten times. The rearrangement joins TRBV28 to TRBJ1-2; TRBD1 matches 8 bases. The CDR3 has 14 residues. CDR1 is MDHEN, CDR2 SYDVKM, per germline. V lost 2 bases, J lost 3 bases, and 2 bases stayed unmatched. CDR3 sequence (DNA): TGTGCCAGCAGTTTACAGGGGGCTGACTATGGCTACACCTTC. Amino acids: CASSLQGADYGYTF.

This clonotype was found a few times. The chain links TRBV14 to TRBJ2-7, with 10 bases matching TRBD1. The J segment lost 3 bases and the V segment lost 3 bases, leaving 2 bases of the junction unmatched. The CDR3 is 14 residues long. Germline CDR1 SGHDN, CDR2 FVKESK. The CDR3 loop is CASSQGQGIYEQYF. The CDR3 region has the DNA TGTGCCAGCAGCCAGGGACAGGGGATCTACGAGCAGTACTTC.

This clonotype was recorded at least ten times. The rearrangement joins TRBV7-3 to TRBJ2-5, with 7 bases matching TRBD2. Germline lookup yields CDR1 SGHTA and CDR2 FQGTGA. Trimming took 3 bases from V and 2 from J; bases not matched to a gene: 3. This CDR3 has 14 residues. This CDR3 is CASSFGGVQETQYF. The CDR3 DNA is TGTGCCAGCAGCTTTGGGGGGGTTCAAGAGACCCAGTACTTC.

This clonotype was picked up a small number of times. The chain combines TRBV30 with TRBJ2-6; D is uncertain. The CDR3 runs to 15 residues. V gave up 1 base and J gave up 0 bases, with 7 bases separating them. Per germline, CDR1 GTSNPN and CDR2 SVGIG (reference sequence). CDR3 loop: CAWSGVDSGANVLTF. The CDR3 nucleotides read TGTGCCTGGAGTGGGGTGGACTCTGGGGCCAACGTCCTGACTTTC.

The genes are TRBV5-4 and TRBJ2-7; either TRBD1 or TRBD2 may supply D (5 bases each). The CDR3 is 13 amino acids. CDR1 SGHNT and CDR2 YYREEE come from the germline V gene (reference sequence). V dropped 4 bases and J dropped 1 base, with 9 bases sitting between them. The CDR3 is CASSEGKSYEQYV. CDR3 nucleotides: TGTGCCAGCAGCGAGGGGAAATCCTACGAGCAGTACGTC.

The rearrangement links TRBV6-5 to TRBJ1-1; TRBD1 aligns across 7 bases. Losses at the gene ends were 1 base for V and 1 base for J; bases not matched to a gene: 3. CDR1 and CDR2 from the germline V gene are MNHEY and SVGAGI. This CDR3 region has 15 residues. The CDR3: CASSYFRTGNTEAFF. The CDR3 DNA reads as TGTGCCAGCAGTTACTTTAGGACAGGGAACACTGAAGCTTTCTTT.

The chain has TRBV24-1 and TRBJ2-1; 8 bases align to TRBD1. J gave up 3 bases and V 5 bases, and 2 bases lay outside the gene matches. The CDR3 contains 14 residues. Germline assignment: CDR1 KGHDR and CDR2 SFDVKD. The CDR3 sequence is CATSGQGFYNEQFF. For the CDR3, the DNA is TGTGCCACCAGTGGACAGGGGTTCTACAATGAGCAGTTCTTC.

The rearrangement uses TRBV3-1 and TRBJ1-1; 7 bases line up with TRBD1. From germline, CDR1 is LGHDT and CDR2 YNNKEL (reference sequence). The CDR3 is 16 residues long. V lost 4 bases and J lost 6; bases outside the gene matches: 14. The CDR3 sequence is CASSPPVVTGIAEAFF. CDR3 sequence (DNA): TGTGCCAGCAGCCCCCCCGTAGTGACAGGGATTGCTGAAGCTTTCTTT.

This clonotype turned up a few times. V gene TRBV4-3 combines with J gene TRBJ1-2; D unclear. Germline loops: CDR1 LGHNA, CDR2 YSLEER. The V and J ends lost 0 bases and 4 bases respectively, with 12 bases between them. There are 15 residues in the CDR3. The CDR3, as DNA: TGCGCCAGCAGCCAAGAAGCAGGAGACCCCTATGGCTACACCTTC. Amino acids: CASSQEAGDPYGYTF.

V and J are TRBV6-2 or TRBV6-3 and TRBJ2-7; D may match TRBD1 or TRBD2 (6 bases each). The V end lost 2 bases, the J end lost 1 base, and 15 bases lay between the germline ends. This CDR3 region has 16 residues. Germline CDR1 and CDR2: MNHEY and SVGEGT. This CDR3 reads CASSYNPGGHSYEQYF. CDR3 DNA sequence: TGTGCCAGCAGTTACAATCCCGGGGGACATTCCTACGAGCAGTACTTC.